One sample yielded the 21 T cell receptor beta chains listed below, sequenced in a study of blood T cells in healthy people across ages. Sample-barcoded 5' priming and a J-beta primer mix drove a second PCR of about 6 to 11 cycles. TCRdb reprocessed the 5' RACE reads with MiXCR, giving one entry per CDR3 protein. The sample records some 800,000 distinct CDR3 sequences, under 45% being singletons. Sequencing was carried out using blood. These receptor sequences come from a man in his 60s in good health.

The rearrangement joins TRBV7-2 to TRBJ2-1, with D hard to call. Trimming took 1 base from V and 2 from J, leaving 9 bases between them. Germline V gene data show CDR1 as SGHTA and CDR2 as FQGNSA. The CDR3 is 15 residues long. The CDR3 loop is CASSLGRRTYNEQFF. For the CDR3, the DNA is TGTGCCAGCAGCTTAGGTCGCAGGACCTACAATGAGCAGTTCTTC.

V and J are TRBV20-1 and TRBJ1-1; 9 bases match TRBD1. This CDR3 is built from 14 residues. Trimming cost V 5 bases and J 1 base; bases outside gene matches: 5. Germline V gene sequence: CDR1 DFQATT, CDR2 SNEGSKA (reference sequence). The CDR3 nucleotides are TGCAGTGCTGGGGGACAGGGACGGAACACTGAAGCTTTCTTT. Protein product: CSAGGQGRNTEAFF.

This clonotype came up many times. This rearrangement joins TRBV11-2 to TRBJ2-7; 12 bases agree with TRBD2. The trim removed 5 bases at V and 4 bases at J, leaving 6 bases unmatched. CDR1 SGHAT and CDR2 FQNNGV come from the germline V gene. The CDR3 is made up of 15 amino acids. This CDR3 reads CASSKKTSGGYEQYF. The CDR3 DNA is TGTGCCAGCAGCAAAAAGACTAGCGGGGGATACGAGCAGTACTTC.

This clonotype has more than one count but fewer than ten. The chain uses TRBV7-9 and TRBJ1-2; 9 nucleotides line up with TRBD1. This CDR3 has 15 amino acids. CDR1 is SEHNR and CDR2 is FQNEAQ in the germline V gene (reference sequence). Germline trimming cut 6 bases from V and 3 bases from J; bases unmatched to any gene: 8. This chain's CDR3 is CASSPRDRVDYGYTF. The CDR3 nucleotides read TGTGCCAGCAGTCCCCGGGACAGGGTCGACTATGGCTACACCTTC.

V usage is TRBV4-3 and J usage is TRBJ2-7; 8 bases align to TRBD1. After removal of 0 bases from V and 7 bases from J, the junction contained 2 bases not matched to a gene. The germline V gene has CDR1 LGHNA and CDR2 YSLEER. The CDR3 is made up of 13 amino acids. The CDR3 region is CASSQETGGEQYF. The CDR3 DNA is TGCGCCAGCAGCCAAGAAACAGGGGGAGAGCAGTACTTC.

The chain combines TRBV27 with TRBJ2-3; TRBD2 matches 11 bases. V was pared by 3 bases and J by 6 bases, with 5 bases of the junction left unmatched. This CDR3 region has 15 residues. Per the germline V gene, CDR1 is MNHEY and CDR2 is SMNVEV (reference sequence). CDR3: CASSLFSGGADTQYF. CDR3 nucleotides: TGTGCCAGCAGTTTGTTTAGCGGGGGGGCGGATACGCAGTATTTT.

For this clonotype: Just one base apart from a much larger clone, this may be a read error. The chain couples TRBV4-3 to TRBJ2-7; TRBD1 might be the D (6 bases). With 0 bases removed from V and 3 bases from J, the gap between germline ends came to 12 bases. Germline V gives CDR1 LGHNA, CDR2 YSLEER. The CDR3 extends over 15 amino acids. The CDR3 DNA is TGCGCCAGCAGCCAAGAGTGGCAGGGGCACTACGAGCAGTACTTC. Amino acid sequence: CASSQEWQGHYEQYF.

The CDR3 DNA sequence: TGCGCCAGCAGCCAAGATCAGGGGACTGAAGCTTTCTTT. Amino acids: CASSQDQGTEAFF. The chain uses TRBV4-3 and TRBJ1-1, with a weak D call TRBD1 (6 bases). V was trimmed by 0 bases and J by 5 bases, leaving 7 bases between them. There are 13 residues in the CDR3. Germline V gene data show CDR1 as LGHNA and CDR2 as YSLEER.

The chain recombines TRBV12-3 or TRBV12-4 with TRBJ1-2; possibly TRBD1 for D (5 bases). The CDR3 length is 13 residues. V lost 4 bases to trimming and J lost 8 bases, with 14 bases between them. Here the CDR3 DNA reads TGTGCCAGCAGTTCGACCGTGGGGGACGGCTACACCTTC. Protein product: CASSSTVGDGYTF.

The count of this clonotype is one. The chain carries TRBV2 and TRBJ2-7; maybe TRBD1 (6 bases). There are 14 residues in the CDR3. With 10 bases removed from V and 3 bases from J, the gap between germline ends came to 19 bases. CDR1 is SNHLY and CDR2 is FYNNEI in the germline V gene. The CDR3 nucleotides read TGTGCCAACAGCCAACCGACAGGTTACTACGAGCAGTACTTC. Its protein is CANSQPTGYYEQYF.

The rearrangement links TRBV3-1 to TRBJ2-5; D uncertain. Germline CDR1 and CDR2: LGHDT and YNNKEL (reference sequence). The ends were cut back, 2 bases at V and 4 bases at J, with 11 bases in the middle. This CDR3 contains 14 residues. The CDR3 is CASSQRPASETQYF. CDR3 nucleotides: TGTGCCAGCAGCCAACGACCCGCCTCAGAGACCCAGTACTTC.

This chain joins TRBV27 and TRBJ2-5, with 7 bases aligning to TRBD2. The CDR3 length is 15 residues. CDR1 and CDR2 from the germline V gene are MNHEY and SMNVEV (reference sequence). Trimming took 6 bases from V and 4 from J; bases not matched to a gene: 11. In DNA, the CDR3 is TGTGCCAGCAGCCCCGGGGGGATTTCTTTAGAGACCCAGTACTTC. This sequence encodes CASSPGGISLETQYF.

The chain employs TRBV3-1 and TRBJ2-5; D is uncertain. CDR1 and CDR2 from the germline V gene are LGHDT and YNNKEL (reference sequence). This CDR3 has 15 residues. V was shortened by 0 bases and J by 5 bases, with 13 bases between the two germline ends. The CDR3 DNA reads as TGTGCCAGCAGCCAAGATCCTTTAAAGGTCGAGACCCAGTACTTC. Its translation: CASSQDPLKVETQYF.

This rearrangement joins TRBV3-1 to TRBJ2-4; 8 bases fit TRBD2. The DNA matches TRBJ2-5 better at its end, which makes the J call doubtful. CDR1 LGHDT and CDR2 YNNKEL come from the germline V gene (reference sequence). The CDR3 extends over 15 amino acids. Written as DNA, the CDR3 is TGTGCCAGCACCCAGGCGGGGGGCCAGTTAGAGACCCAGTACTTC. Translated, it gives CASTQAGGQLETQYF.

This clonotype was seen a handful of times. CDR3 sequence reads: CASSLDPSTGTAYNEQFF. CDR3 DNA: TGTGCCAGCAGCTTGGACCCCTCGACAGGGACAGCCTACAATGAGCAGTTCTTC. The chain employs TRBV5-6 and TRBJ2-1; 7 nucleotides match TRBD1. Germline V CDR1 and CDR2: SGHDT, YYEEEE. Trimming removed 0 bases from V and 2 bases from J; junction bases left unmatched: 11. CDR3 size: 18 residues.

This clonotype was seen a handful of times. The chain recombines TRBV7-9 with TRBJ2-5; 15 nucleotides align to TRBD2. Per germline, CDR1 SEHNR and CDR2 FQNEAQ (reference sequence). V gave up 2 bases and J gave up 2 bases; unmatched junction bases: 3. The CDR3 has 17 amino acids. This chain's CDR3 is CASSLLGTSGGQETQYF. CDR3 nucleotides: TGTGCCAGCAGCTTACTCGGGACTAGCGGGGGGCAAGAGACCCAGTACTTC.

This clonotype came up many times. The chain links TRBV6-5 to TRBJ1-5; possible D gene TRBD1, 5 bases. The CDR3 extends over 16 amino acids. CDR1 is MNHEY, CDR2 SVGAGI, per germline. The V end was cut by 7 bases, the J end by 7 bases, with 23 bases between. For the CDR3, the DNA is TGTGCCAGCAACCCCGCCTGGGAGGGGTCGGGGCAGCCCCAGCATTTT. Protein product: CASNPAWEGSGQPQHF.

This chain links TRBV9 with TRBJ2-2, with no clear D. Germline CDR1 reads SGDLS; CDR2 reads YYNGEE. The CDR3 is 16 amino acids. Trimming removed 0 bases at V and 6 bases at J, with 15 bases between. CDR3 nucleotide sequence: TGTGCCAGCAGCGTAGAAGCTCGGGTCGTGTCCGGGGAGCTGTTTTTT. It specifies CASSVEARVVSGELFF. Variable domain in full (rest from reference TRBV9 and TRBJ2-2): DSGVTQTPKHLITATGQRVTLRCSPRSGDLSVYWYQQSLDQGLQFLIQYYNGEERAKGNILERFSAQQFPDLHSELNLSSLELGDSALYFCASSVEARVVSGELFFGEGSRLTVL.

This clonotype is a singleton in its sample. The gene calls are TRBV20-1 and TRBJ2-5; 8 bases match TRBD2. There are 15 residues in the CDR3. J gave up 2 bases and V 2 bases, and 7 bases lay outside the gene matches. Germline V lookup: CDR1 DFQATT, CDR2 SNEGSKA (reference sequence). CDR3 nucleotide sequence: TGCAGTGCTAGAAAAACTAGCGGTTTACAAGAGACCCAGTACTTC. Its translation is CSARKTSGLQETQYF.

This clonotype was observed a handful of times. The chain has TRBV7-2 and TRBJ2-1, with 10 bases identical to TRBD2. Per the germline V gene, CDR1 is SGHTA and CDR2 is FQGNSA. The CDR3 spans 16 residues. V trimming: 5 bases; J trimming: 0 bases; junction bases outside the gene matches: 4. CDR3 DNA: TGTGCCAGCAGCCGATCTAGCGGGGGCTCCTACAATGAGCAGTTCTTC. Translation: CASSRSSGGSYNEQFF.

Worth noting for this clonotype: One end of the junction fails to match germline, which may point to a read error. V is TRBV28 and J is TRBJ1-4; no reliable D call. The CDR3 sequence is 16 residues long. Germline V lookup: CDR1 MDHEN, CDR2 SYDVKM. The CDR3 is CASSFEETATNEKPFF. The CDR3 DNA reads TGTGCCAGCAGTTTCGAAGAAACAGCAACTAATGAAAAACCGTTTTTT.